The 23 T cell receptor beta chains below were found in one sample sequenced in a study of blood T cells in healthy people across ages (dated by TCRdb to about 2015). Library preparation employed 5' RACE. The instrument given in TCRdb is Illumina HiSeq 2500. A second PCR of about 7 to 12 cycles was performed with a sample-barcoded 5' primer and a J-beta primer mix. TCRdb took the public reads, trimmed them with fastp at Q25, ran MiXCR for clone calling and kept in-frame beta chains. When rows share a CDR3 protein, they turn into one entry using the most common DNA and genes. The sample has approximately 850,000 distinct CDR3 sequences on record, 58% of them singletons. Jointly, the top ten make up about 20% of the sample. Sequenced input: blood. These receptors were taken from a man between 25 and 39 years old in good health.

This chain connects TRBV6-1 to TRBJ2-3, with a tentative D call TRBD1 (6 bases). This CDR3 region has 14 residues. Trimming left V 8 bases short and J 2 bases short, with 14 bases between. Germline V CDR1 and CDR2: MNHNS, SASEGT. CDR3 amino acids: CASSKGEYTDTQYF. The DNA for the CDR3 is TGTGCCAGCTCTAAGGGGGAGTACACAGATACGCAGTATTTT.

V gene TRBV7-2 combines with J gene TRBJ2-3; 9 positions match TRBD2. The CDR3 length is 16 residues. V lost 5 bases to trimming and J lost 0 bases; unmatched junction nucleotides: 6. Germline CDR1 reads SGHTA; CDR2 reads FQGNSA. Written as DNA, the CDR3 is TGTGCCAGCAGCCTCGGACTAGCGCGAAGCACAGATACGCAGTATTTT. Encoded protein: CASSLGLARSTDTQYF.

This clonotype was detected only once. The chain links TRBV7-2 to TRBJ2-3; 8 positions match TRBD2. Germline V gene lookup returns CDR1 SGHTA and CDR2 FQGNSA. The CDR3 consists of 15 residues. The trim removed 3 bases at V and 4 bases at J, leaving 6 bases unmatched. Here the CDR3 DNA reads TGTGCCAGCAGCTTTAACGGGGGGGCCGCAGATACGCAGTATTTT. Translating it yields CASSFNGGAADTQYF.

This chain connects TRBV29-1 to TRBJ1-2, with D unclear. V was shortened by 4 bases and J by 4 bases, with 10 bases between the two germline ends. The CDR3 is made up of 12 amino acids. Germline values: CDR1 SQVTM, CDR2 ANQGSEA. The CDR3 DNA follows: TGCAGCGTTGCTGTAGAGGGCTATGGCTACACCTTC. It is translated as CSVAVEGYGYTF.

The chain links TRBV7-2 to TRBJ1-4; TRBD1 aligns across 10 bases. J gave up 6 bases and V 4 bases, and 11 bases lay outside the gene matches. The V gene's germline CDR1 is SGHTA and CDR2 FQGNSA. CDR3 length: 17 amino acids. In DNA form, the CDR3 reads TGTGCCAGCAGCTCATTGGACAGGGGGGCGTTTTATGAAAAACTGTTTTTT. Translation: CASSSLDRGAFYEKLFF.

The chain employs TRBV3-1 and TRBJ1-6; 9 positions match TRBD1. CDR3 length: 15 residues. Unmatched junction bases numbered 5, after V lost 4 bases and J lost 7 bases. Per the germline V gene, CDR1 is LGHDT and CDR2 is YNNKEL (reference sequence). The CDR3 sequence: CASSRNGQGNSPLHF. As DNA, the CDR3 is TGTGCCAGCAGCCGGAATGGACAGGGGAATTCACCCCTCCACTTT.

This rearrangement joins TRBV7-2 to TRBJ2-1; D perhaps matches TRBD1 (5 bases). Germline CDR1 reads SGHTA; CDR2 reads FQGNSA. This CDR3 spans 14 amino acids. The V end lost 2 bases, the J end lost 9 bases, and 14 bases lay between the germline ends. As DNA, the CDR3 is TGTGCCAGCAGCTTACAGGGTGTCGGCGGTGAGCAGTTCTTC. This sequence encodes CASSLQGVGGEQFF.

The CDR3 nucleotides read TGTGCCAGCAGCCACCTACTAGCGGGGGGAGGCGATGAGCAGTTCTTC. This encodes CASSHLLAGGGDEQFF. The chain couples TRBV3-1 to TRBJ2-1; 12 nucleotides agree with TRBD2. Germline V gene data show CDR1 as LGHDT and CDR2 as YNNKEL (reference sequence). This CDR3 is 16 amino acids long. V was clipped by 3 bases and J by 8 bases; unmatched bases: 8.

The chain carries TRBV29-1 and TRBJ1-4, with TRBD1 as a possible D gene (6 bases). Germline lookup yields CDR1 SQVTM and CDR2 ANQGSEA. Trimming left V 1 base short and J 8 bases short, with 11 bases between. The CDR3 totals 13 residues. The CDR3 reads CSVEVRGSEKLFF. The CDR3 nucleotides are TGCAGCGTTGAAGTTAGGGGGAGCGAAAAACTGTTTTTT.

This clonotype was seen just once. The rearrangement joins TRBV28 to TRBJ1-2; D uncertain. This CDR3 is 16 amino acids long. The germline CDR1 and CDR2 sequences are MDHEN and SYDVKM. Trimming took 6 bases from V and 5 from J, leaving 22 bases between them. The CDR3 loop reads CASRPQRGRARYGYTF. The CDR3 coding sequence is TGTGCCAGCAGACCCCAAAGAGGAAGGGCTCGGTATGGCTACACCTTC.

This clonotype was observed a handful of times. The genes are TRBV25-1 and TRBJ2-3; D remains unclear. This CDR3 is 13 amino acids long. Germline CDR1 and CDR2: MGHDK and SYGVNS. Trimming shortened V by 11 bases and J by 4 bases, and 16 bases separated the two germline ends. CDR3 protein: CASRPPGSDTQYF. The CDR3 DNA sequence: TGTGCCTCCCGGCCCCCCGGTTCAGATACGCAGTATTTT. Full variable domain (outside the CDR3, taken from reference TRBV25-1 and TRBJ2-3): EADIYQTPRYLVIGTGKKITLECSQTMGHDKMYWYQQDPGMELHLIHYSYGVNSTEKGDLSSESTVSRIRTEHFPLTLESARPSHTSQYLCASRPPGSDTQYFGPGTRLTVL.

This chain uses TRBV11-1 with TRBJ1-1; D is uncertain. V shed 7 bases and J shed 2 bases, with 11 bases lying between them. The germline V gene encodes CDR1 SGHAT and CDR2 FQDESV (reference sequence). The CDR3 runs 13 residues. For the CDR3, the DNA is TGTGCCAGCACCGACAACCTTAACACTGAAGCTTTCTTT. Amino acid sequence: CASTDNLNTEAFF.

The J gene is TRBJ2-7, the V gene TRBV25-1; 9 nucleotides line up with TRBD1. Matching the DNA end better, TRBJ2-5 makes the J call doubtful. Germline CDR1 reads MGHDK; CDR2 reads SYGVNS. This CDR3 has 13 amino acids. The CDR3 region is CASRNRGRETQYF. The DNA for the CDR3 is TGTGCCAGCAGAAACAGGGGGCGGGAGACCCAGTACTTC.

This sequence joins TRBV7-2 and TRBJ2-2; D remains unclear. Trimming shortened V by 10 bases and J by 8 bases, and 20 bases separated the two germline ends. Germline V gene sequence: CDR1 SGHTA, CDR2 FQGNSA. This CDR3 has 14 amino acids. CDR3 nucleotides: TGTGCCACCAAAATAAGTCGGTTAAGTGGGGAGCTGTTTTTT. Translated: CATKISRLSGELFF.

This rearrangement joins TRBV10-3 to TRBJ1-2; D may be TRBD1 (5 bases). The germline V and J ends were trimmed by 4 bases and 8 bases, with 14 bases remaining between them. Germline values: CDR1 ENHRY, CDR2 SYGVKD. The CDR3 consists of 13 residues. CDR3 nucleotide sequence: TGTGCCATCAGTGGGGGAGGGGTCGGCGGCTACACCTTC. This translates into CAISGGGVGGYTF.

The count of this clonotype is one. This chain uses TRBV9 with TRBJ2-7; 7 nucleotides line up with TRBD2. The germline CDR1 and CDR2 sequences are SGDLS and YYNGEE. This CDR3 has 14 residues. V lost 2 bases, J lost 1 base, and 3 bases stayed unmatched. The CDR3 nucleotides are TGTGCCAGCAGCGTTCTAGCGGAATCCTACGAGCAGTACTTC. It translates to CASSVLAESYEQYF.

This chain links TRBV2 with TRBJ2-7; 8 bases line up with TRBD2. In germline, CDR1 is SNHLY, CDR2 FYNNEI. The CDR3 is 16 amino acids. Trimming removed 2 bases from V and 7 bases from J; junction bases left unmatched: 13. The CDR3 DNA reads as TGTGCCAGCAGTGAAACCACTAGCGGCTCCTACAATGAGCAGTACTTC. Amino acids: CASSETTSGSYNEQYF. The full variable domain, in which reference TRBV2 and TRBJ2-7 provide the parts outside the CDR3, is EPEVTQTPSHQVTQMGQEVILRCVPISNHLYFYWYRQILGQKVEFLVSFYNNEISEKSEIFDDQFSVERPDGSNFTLKIRSTKLEDSAMYFCASSETTSGSYNEQYFGPGTRLTVT.

This clonotype was counted a few times. The V and J genes are TRBV14 and TRBJ2-5; D gene ambiguous. Trimming pared 0 bases from V and 4 bases from J, leaving 12 bases between. The V gene's germline CDR1 is SGHDN and CDR2 FVKESK. This CDR3 has 15 residues. The CDR3 loop reads CASSQDLGRRETQYF. The CDR3 bases are TGTGCCAGCAGCCAAGATCTAGGGCGACGAGAGACCCAGTACTTC.

The chain links TRBV20-1 to TRBJ1-2, with TRBD1 matching 7 bases. The CDR3 is 14 residues long. Germline CDR1 DFQATT, CDR2 SNEGSKA (reference sequence). V lost 5 bases to trimming and J lost 6 bases; unmatched junction nucleotides: 12. As DNA, the CDR3 is TGCAGTGCTCTCGATTACAGGGGAAGGGATGGCTACACCTTC. Amino acids: CSALDYRGRDGYTF.

The V gene is TRBV7-9, the J gene TRBJ1-2, with 7 bases fitting TRBD1. Per germline, CDR1 SEHNR and CDR2 FQNEAQ (reference sequence). V lost 2 bases, J lost 2 bases, and 8 bases stayed unmatched. The CDR3 totals 16 residues. The CDR3 DNA sequence: TGTGCCAGCAGCTTATCCATGGGACAGTACAACTATGGCTACACCTTC. This translates into CASSLSMGQYNYGYTF.

This clonotype was picked up many times. The chain carries TRBV6-1 and TRBJ2-7, with D maybe TRBD2 (5 bases). Trimming shortened V by 2 bases and J by 3 bases, and 5 bases separated the two germline ends. The CDR3 runs 12 residues. Per germline, CDR1 MNHNS and CDR2 SASEGT. CDR3 protein: CASSERGYEQYF. CDR3 DNA: TGTGCCAGCAGTGAACGGGGCTACGAGCAGTACTTC.

This rearrangement joins TRBV20-1 to TRBJ2-7; D is possibly TRBD1 or TRBD2 (6 bases each). TRBJ2-5 explains the end of the DNA better; the J call may be wrong. The CDR3 has 14 residues. The germline V gene has CDR1 DFQATT and CDR2 SNEGSKA (reference sequence). Here the CDR3 reads CSATSTGGLGTQYF. CDR3 DNA sequence: TGCAGTGCTACCTCCACTGGGGGGCTGGGGACCCAGTACTTC.

Notes on this clonotype: The junction and the germline gene differ at one end; a read error may be behind it. The V call is TRBV29-1, the J call TRBJ2-1; 7 positions match TRBD1. The germline gives CDR1 SQVTM, CDR2 ANQGSEA. The CDR3 consists of 12 residues. CDR3 coding DNA: TGCGGCGTCCCTCACAGGGGTGTTGAGCAGTTCTTC. Translation: CGVPHRGVEQFF.